The T cell receptor beta chain under discussion was sequenced for a study of T cell repertoires in cytomegalovirus infection. Whole-study context: Well-studied HLA-B-restricted epitopes and recently identified HLA-C-restricted epitopes of CMV were both used in the study. Public TCR beta signatures provided an indication of both CMV infection and a matching HLA type.

TCRdb used MiXCR to reprocess the reads, holding one entry per CDR3 protein. The table has around 800,000 distinct CDR3 sequences, approximately 30% seen once. CDR1 is SQVTM, CDR2 ANQGSEA, per germline. The CDR3 runs 17 residues. The ends lost 1 base at V and 0 bases at J; junction bases unmatched: 8. General study findings and limits: Carriage of CMV together with the relevant HLA was identifiable through cumulative public TCR beta family frequency. It was HLA-C-restricted CMV-specific TCR beta clonotypes that dominated the response ex vivo.

Concerning this clonotype: Antigen specificity is unknown.

This specimen was cultured CD8+ T cells from PBMCs, taken from culture after CMV antigen stimulation. The gene calls are TRBV29-1 and TRBJ2-2; the match to TRBD1 covers 7 bases. The source is a human donor in good health (CMV status not recorded). Some clones in this sample may be carry-over from other donors' samples. CDR3 coding DNA: TGCAGCGTTGAAGGTTATATCGGACAGGCGAACACCGGGGAGCTGTTTTTT. This codes for CSVEGYIGQANTGELFF.